Below are 17 T cell receptor beta chains sequenced from a single sample in a study of patients and donors after allogeneic stem cell transplantation. TCRdb reprocessed the RT-PCR reads via MiXCR and lists one record per CDR3 protein. The top ten clones hold 50% of a sample with around 150,000 distinct CDR3 sequences, about two fifths of them seen once. Material for sequencing was blood, either unsorted or a sorted T cell fraction (not recorded which). Every receptor here comes from a human donor who was either an allogeneic HSCT recipient or a stem cell or donor lymphocyte infusion donor (not recorded which). It is not recorded whose cells these are; they may come from a transplant donor.

This clonotype turned up a few times. The chain combines TRBV9 with TRBJ2-3; unclear D gene. Per germline, CDR1 SGDLS and CDR2 YYNGEE. V was clipped by 0 bases and J by 7 bases, with 18 bases between them. This CDR3 spans 16 amino acids. CDR3 residues: CASSVADGPSGHTQYF. CDR3 nucleotide sequence: TGTGCCAGCAGCGTAGCGGATGGACCATCTGGACATACGCAGTATTTT.

V usage is TRBV6-1 and J usage is TRBJ1-4; the D gene is possibly TRBD1 (6 bases). Germline loops: CDR1 MNHNS, CDR2 SASEGT. V was shortened by 6 bases and J by 6 bases, with 14 bases between the two germline ends. The CDR3 extends over 14 amino acids. The chain's CDR3 is CASSEQGVDEKLFF. Here the CDR3 DNA reads TGTGCCAGCAGCGAACAGGGCGTCGATGAAAAACTGTTTTTT.

V gene TRBV12-3 or TRBV12-4 combines with J gene TRBJ2-3; 11 bases match TRBD1. Trimming took 2 bases from V and 0 from J; bases not matched to a gene: 13. This CDR3 spans 20 amino acids. CDR3 sequence (DNA): TGTGCCAGCAGTTTACCCGAGGGGGACAGGGGGTGGTTTAGCACAGATACGCAGTATTTT. Residues: CASSLPEGDRGWFSTDTQYF.

This clonotype was detected a few times. V gene TRBV29-1 combines with J gene TRBJ1-5; 8 positions match TRBD1. V lost 5 bases to trimming and J lost 5 bases; unmatched junction nucleotides: 11. CDR1 is SQVTM, CDR2 ANQGSEA, per germline. The CDR3 consists of 15 residues. CDR3 bases: TGCAGCGTTTGTCTGACAGGGGTCGGGGATCAGCCCCAGCATTTT. Its protein is CSVCLTGVGDQPQHF.

This chain joins TRBV6-5 and TRBJ1-6, with D uncertain. CDR3 length: 14 amino acids. V lost 4 bases, J lost 3 bases, and 7 bases lay in between. The germline V gene encodes CDR1 MNHEY and CDR2 SVGAGI. CDR3 region: CASSLEIYNSPLHF. In DNA form, the CDR3 reads TGTGCCAGCAGTTTAGAAATCTATAATTCACCCCTCCACTTT.

The rearrangement links TRBV6-1 to TRBJ2-2; 9 bases are shared with TRBD2. Germline lookup yields CDR1 MNHNS and CDR2 SASEGT. V shed 7 bases, J shed 1 base, and the junction held 7 bases outside the gene matches. This CDR3 has 16 residues. Here the CDR3 reads CASKRALAGNTGELFF. CDR3 DNA: TGTGCCAGCAAGAGAGCACTAGCGGGGAACACCGGGGAGCTGTTTTTT.

Many counts were recorded for this clonotype. This rearrangement joins TRBV29-1 to TRBJ1-1, with D perhaps matching TRBD1 (5 bases). The CDR3 consists of 12 residues. The V gene lost 4 bases and the J gene lost 3 bases, with 9 bases spanning the gap. Germline CDR1 SQVTM, CDR2 ANQGSEA. The CDR3 is CSVAQGDTEAFF. CDR3 nucleotide sequence: TGCAGCGTTGCCCAGGGAGACACTGAAGCTTTCTTT.

The genes are TRBV12-3 or TRBV12-4 and TRBJ1-1, with unresolved D. CDR3 size: 13 residues. Trimming removed 1 base at V and 3 bases at J, with 6 bases between. The CDR3 loop is CASSLVVHTEAFF. Here the CDR3 DNA reads TGTGCCAGCAGTTTAGTGGTCCACACTGAAGCTTTCTTT.

The V gene is TRBV6-5, the J gene TRBJ2-5; the D gene is possibly TRBD2 (5 bases). Germline V gene sequence: CDR1 MNHEY, CDR2 SVGAGI. The CDR3 contains 12 residues. V dropped 6 bases and J dropped 5 bases, with 10 bases sitting between them. CDR3 nucleotides: TGTGCCAGCAGGGCTAGAGGGGAGACCCAGTACTTC. It translates to CASRARGETQYF.

The chain joins TRBV5-6 to TRBJ1-6; the match to TRBD1 covers 8 bases. CDR1 and CDR2 from the germline V gene are SGHDT and YYEEEE. The length of the CDR3 is 15 residues. The V gene end was trimmed by 2 bases and the J gene end by 10 bases; junction bases not matched to a gene: 8. This chain's CDR3 is CASSFGQGGGSPLHF. DNA of the CDR3: TGTGCCAGCAGCTTCGGACAGGGAGGAGGATCACCCCTCCACTTT.

There are a few counts of this clonotype. The chain combines TRBV4-2 with TRBJ1-2; D not resolved. The V gene lost 0 bases and the J gene lost 4 bases, with 0 bases spanning the gap. The CDR3 totals 11 residues. From germline, CDR1 is LGHNA and CDR2 YNFKEQ. In DNA form, the CDR3 reads TGTGCCAGCAGCCAAGACTATGGCTACACCTTC. This codes for CASSQDYGYTF.

CDR3: CASSPGQGDGYGYTF. CDR3 sequence (DNA): TGCGCCAGCAGCCCGGGACAGGGGGATGGCTATGGCTACACCTTC. The chain is built from TRBV4-1 and TRBJ1-2, with 11 bases lining up with TRBD1. The germline V gene has CDR1 MGHRA and CDR2 YSYEKL. V lost 4 bases and J lost 4; bases outside the gene matches: 5. The length of the CDR3 is 15 residues.

This clonotype turned up a few times. The rearrangement joins TRBV10-3 to TRBJ2-1, with 11 bases identical to TRBD2. J gave up 6 bases and V 7 bases, and 2 bases lay outside the gene matches. From germline, CDR1 is ENHRY and CDR2 SYGVKD. The CDR3 is 13 residues long. The CDR3 loop is CAITSGGSNEQFF. DNA for the CDR3: TGTGCCATCACTAGCGGGGGGAGCAATGAGCAGTTCTTC.

V is TRBV7-3 and J is TRBJ2-3; D may correspond to TRBD1 or TRBD2 (6 bases each). The CDR3 is made up of 13 amino acids. With 5 bases removed from V and 6 bases from J, the gap between germline ends came to 12 bases. Germline values: CDR1 SGHTA, CDR2 FQGTGA. The CDR3 DNA is TGTGCCAGCAGCCCCTGGGGGGCCGATACGCAGTATTTT. Translating it yields CASSPWGADTQYF.

The chain carries TRBV6-2 or TRBV6-3 and TRBJ1-2; no clear D gene. V was pared by 2 bases and J by 13 bases, with 17 bases between. The CDR3 runs to 13 residues. Germline V gives CDR1 MNHEY, CDR2 SVGEGT. DNA of the CDR3: TGTGCCAGCAGTTACGCCGACGTGGGGTGGAGCACCTTC. It codes for CASSYADVGWSTF.

V usage is TRBV20-1 and J usage is TRBJ2-7; 7 bases match TRBD2. This CDR3 is built from 13 residues. From germline, CDR1 is DFQATT and CDR2 SNEGSKA (reference sequence). Trimming at V came to 2 bases and at J to 5 bases, leaving 6 bases not matched to a gene. The CDR3: CSARKGAGNEQYF. The CDR3 DNA sequence: TGCAGTGCTAGAAAGGGAGCGGGGAACGAGCAGTACTTC.

This rearrangement joins TRBV6-6 to TRBJ2-7; D remains unclear. The CDR3 contains 11 residues. V lost 7 bases to trimming and J lost 4 bases, with 8 bases between them. Germline lookup yields CDR1 MNHNY and CDR2 SVGAGI (reference sequence). CDR3 sequence reads: CASTNGYEQYV. The CDR3 DNA follows: TGTGCCAGCACCAACGGGTACGAGCAGTACGTC.